The T cell receptor beta chain under discussion was sequenced for a study of graft-versus-host responses after intestinal transplantation. Whole-study context: Transplants given to recipients were multivisceral, liver-intestinal, or isolated intestinal. Recipients across the board were started on anti-thymocyte globulin induction, then kept on tacrolimus and steroids for roughly 3 years. Notes on the study in general: Present in recipient marrow, GvH clones included some that appeared first in ileum or blood. Allograft graft-versus-host to host-versus-graft clonal ratios ran high in patients with graft-donor T cell macrochimerism.

On this clone: What it binds is not known.

Generated by immunoSEQ multiplex PCR, the TCRdb table keeps only in-frame clones and is missing some. Altogether more than 90,000 clones are present, more than 90% being singletons, with the ten largest covering 0.2% to 0.25%. Per the germline V gene, CDR1 is ENHRY and CDR2 is SYGVKD. The CDR3 extends over 15 amino acids. Trimming took off 6 bases at V and 0 bases at J, with 12 bases between the two ends. The receptor comes from a human donor who was the organ donor for an intestinal transplant. The rearrangement uses TRBV10-3 and TRBJ1-3; D possibly corresponds to TRBD1 (5 bases). This specimen consisted of unstimulated CD4+ T cells sorted from spleen or lymph node cells, obtained before transplant. CDR3 loop: CAISGTASSGNTIYF. CDR3 DNA: TGTGCCATCAGCGGGACGGCAAGCTCTGGAAACACCATATATTTT.